Each of the 5 T cell receptor beta chains below was sequenced from the same sample in a study of cytotoxic CD8 clonotypes in ibrutinib-treated CLL. Repertoires were generated with immunoSEQ multiplex PCR, while TCRdb's copy carries only in-frame clones and drops some. The data show thousands of clones, 60% to 75% seen once. The sequencing here drew on PBMCs, taken before ibrutinib treatment. The receptors were sampled from a human donor with chronic lymphocytic leukemia.

The J gene is TRBJ2-1, the V gene TRBV7-9; D unclear. CDR1 SEHNR and CDR2 FQNEAQ come from the germline V gene (reference sequence). CDR3 length: 12 amino acids. V dropped 3 bases and J dropped 7 bases, with 7 bases sitting between them. CDR3 sequence reads: CASSLDQNEQFF. Written as DNA, the CDR3 is TGTGCCAGCAGCTTGGACCAAAATGAGCAGTTCTTC.

This chain links TRBV27 with TRBJ2-3; D is perhaps TRBD1 or TRBD2 (5 bases each). V shed 5 bases and J shed 6 bases, with 9 bases lying between them. Germline-derived CDR1 and CDR2 are MNHEY and SMNVEV (reference sequence). This CDR3 has 12 residues. The CDR3 is CASSRDRDTQYF. The CDR3, as DNA: TGTGCCAGCAGTCGGGACCGTGATACGCAGTATTTT.

This clone has only one observation. The rearrangement uses TRBV9 and TRBJ2-3; 12 bases fit TRBD2. CDR3 length: 17 amino acids. The germline V gene encodes CDR1 SGDLS and CDR2 YYNGEE. V dropped 6 bases and J dropped 0; count of bases not matched to a gene: 8. The CDR3 sequence: CASTFSLAGGSTDTQYF. The CDR3 region has the DNA TGTGCCAGCACCTTTTCCCTAGCGGGAGGGAGCACAGATACGCAGTATTTT.

The rearrangement joins TRBV5-1 to TRBJ2-7, with TRBD2 identical over 10 bases. The ends lost 4 bases at V and 5 bases at J; junction bases unmatched: 6. The CDR3 runs to 14 residues. Germline values: CDR1 SGHRS, CDR2 YFSETQ. In nucleotides, the CDR3 is TGCGCCAGCAGCCCTAGCGGGAGTATCCACGAGCAGTACTTC. The encoded protein is CASSPSGSIHEQYF.

The chain combines TRBV19 with TRBJ1-2; D may be TRBD1 (5 bases). V lost 2 bases to trimming and J lost 4 bases, with 8 bases between them. The CDR3 consists of 13 residues. CDR1 LNHDA and CDR2 SQIVND come from the germline V gene (reference sequence). The CDR3 region is CASSIRGAYGYTF. The CDR3 DNA reads as TGTGCCAGTAGTATAAGAGGGGCCTATGGCTACACCTTC.